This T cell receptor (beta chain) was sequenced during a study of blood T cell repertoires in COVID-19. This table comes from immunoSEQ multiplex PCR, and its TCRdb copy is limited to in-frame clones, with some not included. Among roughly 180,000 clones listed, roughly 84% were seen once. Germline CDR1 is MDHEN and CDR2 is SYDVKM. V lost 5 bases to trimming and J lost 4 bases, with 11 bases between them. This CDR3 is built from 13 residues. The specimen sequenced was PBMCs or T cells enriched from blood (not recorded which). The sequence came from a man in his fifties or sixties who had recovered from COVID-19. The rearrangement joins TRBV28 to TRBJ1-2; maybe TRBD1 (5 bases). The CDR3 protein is CASSAQGLYGYTF. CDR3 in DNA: TGTGCCAGCAGTGCTCAGGGACTCTATGGCTACACCTTC.